This TCR beta chain was identified in a study of blood T cell repertoires in COVID-19. Background on the study: Specimens from acute and convalescent COVID-19 originated in the United States, Italy and Spain.

The authors' processing: Scientists estimated how many nucleated cells there were by amplifying reference gene primers. Repertoires were generated with immunoSEQ multiplex PCR, while TCRdb's copy carries only in-frame clones and drops some. The V and J calls and clone size were taken over from that table, and D and trimming were inferred from the DNA. The table records 64,000 or so clones, around 83% of them present only once. The CDR3 sequence is 15 residues long. The germline CDR1 and CDR2 sequences are MGHRA and YSYEKL. The ends were cut back, 1 base at V and 3 bases at J, with 13 bases in the middle.

Material for sequencing was peripheral blood. The gene calls are TRBV4-1 and TRBJ2-7; possible D gene TRBD1, 5 bases. This TCR was sampled from a human donor in a cohort sampled during active COVID-19. The CDR3 spells CASSQGQQLLYEQYF. The CDR3 nucleotides are TGCGCCAGCAGCCAAGGACAGCAACTTCTCTACGAGCAGTACTTC.